Listed below are T cell receptor beta chains from one sample, sequenced in a study of shared clonotypes between healthy human individuals. The data were produced by immunoSEQ multiplex PCR, yet TCRdb's version contains in-frame clones alone and is incomplete. The repertoire has some 1,400,000 clones, more than 95% of them found once; the top ten carry approximately 1.2%. The sequencing sample was made of naive CD4+ T cells sorted from blood. Source of these receptors: a man between 25 and 39 years old in good health. Both conserved end residues are part of each CDR3.

TRBV29-1	TRBJ1-2	CSATQSRGQGYTF
TRBV27	TRBJ1-3	CASSARTGVSGNTIYF
TRBV7-7	TRBJ2-6	CASSFGPGLGANVLTF
TRBV15	TRBJ2-7	CATSIGSYEQYF
TRBV28	TRBJ2-7	CASRETSSYEQYF
TRBV5-6	TRBJ1-2	CASSLAAGSNYGYTF
TRBV6-5	TRBJ2-1	CASSYFPSSYNEQFF
TRBV9	TRBJ1-1	CASSPLDRGKTEAFF
TRBV5-4	TRBJ2-1	CASSRGFNRDREGEQFF
TRBV25-1	TRBJ1-2	CASSVGGRSGYTF
TRBV5-1	TRBJ2-3	CASSLEQGTQYF
TRBV5-1	TRBJ2-7	CASSSIPSGSFYEQYF
TRBV11-3	TRBJ2-7	CASSLGGGRPSSYEQYF
TRBV5-4	TRBJ2-7	CASSAETGRSSYEQYF
TRBV30	TRBJ2-3	CAWSIGTDTQYF
TRBV7-6	TRBJ2-7	CASSFRGGLDYEQYF
TRBV19	TRBJ2-2	CASRRLAGNTGELFF
TRBV30	TRBJ1-5	CAWSVRGSQPQHF
TRBV5-1	TRBJ1-3	CASSLSGSSGNTIYF
TRBV5-6	TRBJ2-1	CASSLVGGSSYNEQFF
TRBV4-1	TRBJ2-5	CASSQDRGKQETQYF
TRBV7-9	TRBJ2-5	CASSPWIQETQYF
TRBV28	TRBJ1-2	CASRYTGAGYTF
TRBV7-9	TRBJ2-7	CASSLHAYEQYF
TRBV27	TRBJ2-1	CASSLTSGMYNEQFF
TRBV28	TRBJ1-2	CASSTDSHLSGYTF
TRBV18	TRBJ2-1	CASSPGRQSKGVPFF
TRBV6-5	TRBJ2-5	CASGLAGGVETQYF
TRBV10-1	TRBJ2-1	CASPSLVRVF
TRBV18	TRBJ2-3	CASSPPAIAGATTDTQYF
TRBV6-5	TRBJ2-7	CASSATMPYEQYF
TRBV2	TRBJ2-7	CASSDVDEQYF
TRBV28	TRBJ2-1	CASSLPVGGEQFF
TRBV18	TRBJ2-2	CASSPSGPGELFF
TRBV25-1	TRBJ1-1	CASSAGLSRAFF
TRBV6-6	TRBJ2-7	CASKASGRPAAVEQYF
TRBV27	TRBJ1-4	CASRQGAGEKLFF
TRBV7-8	TRBJ2-3	CASSLGAPRDTQYF
TRBV5-1	TRBJ1-5	CASSFTGDRDQPQHF
TRBV7-2	TRBJ2-1	CASSTPLRRDNYNEQFF
TRBV5-1	TRBJ2-5	CASVSGPKETQYF
TRBV15	TRBJ1-1	CATSRTGQGYSAFF
TRBV5-6	TRBJ2-7	CASAVDSGRGNEQYF
TRBV7-9	TRBJ2-7	CASRTSGTYEQYF
TRBV28	TRBJ2-7	CASSYTHSYEQYF
TRBV5-1	TRBJ2-5	CASSLDSSYQETQYF
TRBV10-3	TRBJ2-2	CAISGQGSANTGELFF
TRBV7-8	TRBJ2-1	CASSSLRSRPAAYNEQFF
TRBV6-5	TRBJ1-2	CASAVAGGYYGYTF
TRBV7-7	TRBJ2-1	CASSLVLAGGLNEQFF